These 15 T cell receptor beta chains share one sample of origin, sequenced in a study of T cells in Graves' hyperthyroidism and ophthalmopathy. Regions amplified from RNA transcripts were the TCR beta CDR3 regions. RT-PCR in the first round (using the HTBI primer set) targeted the TCR CDR3. One entry per CDR3 protein results from TCRdb running MiXCR on the multiplex PCR reads. The sample lists around 240,000 distinct CDR3 sequences; about a sixth were seen once. The material sequenced was blood. The receptors stem from a woman aged 18-30 years with Graves' ophthalmopathy.

This chain joins TRBV19 and TRBJ1-5, with D maybe TRBD1 (6 bases). Deletions cut 4 bases from V and 8 bases from J, with 12 bases between. The length of the CDR3 is 13 residues. Germline assignment: CDR1 LNHDA and CDR2 SQIVND (reference sequence). The CDR3 sequence: CASSSPGEEPQHF. The CDR3 coding sequence is TGTGCCAGTAGTAGTCCAGGGGAAGAGCCCCAGCATTTT.

This clonotype was picked up many times. The chain has TRBV6-1 and TRBJ1-1, with unresolved D. CDR3 size: 15 residues. Germline CDR1 MNHNS, CDR2 SASEGT. V lost 5 bases to trimming and J lost 3 bases, with 16 bases between them. CDR3 in amino acids: CASSFLSTPDTEAFF. In DNA form, the CDR3 reads TGTGCCAGCAGTTTTCTGTCAACCCCCGACACTGAAGCTTTCTTT.

In its sample, this clonotype was seen many times. V gene TRBV20-1 combines with J gene TRBJ1-6; the D gene is possibly TRBD1 (6 bases). This CDR3 comprises 14 residues. Trimming cost V 5 bases and J 8 bases, with 16 bases left between them. From germline, CDR1 is DFQATT and CDR2 SNEGSKA (reference sequence). CDR3 loop: CSARLGGGDSPLHF. Here the CDR3 DNA reads TGCAGTGCTCGGCTCGGGGGGGGCGATTCACCCCTCCACTTT.

This clonotype was seen repeatedly, ten times or more. Here the CDR3 reads CASSPSVGGRNTEAFF. The CDR3 DNA follows: TGTGCCAGCAGCCCGAGTGTGGGGGGCCGGAACACTGAAGCTTTCTTT. V usage is TRBV7-9 and J usage is TRBJ1-1, with D perhaps matching TRBD1 (6 bases). The CDR3 is made up of 16 amino acids. Trimming stripped 5 bases from V and 1 base from J, with 17 bases between. Per the germline V gene, CDR1 is SEHNR and CDR2 is FQNEAQ (reference sequence).

This clonotype was observed many times. The chain has TRBV12-3 or TRBV12-4 and TRBJ1-1; maybe TRBD1 (5 bases). V was pared by 6 bases and J by 5 bases, with 13 bases between. The CDR3 is 13 amino acids. CDR3 sequence (DNA): TGTGCCAGCAGCCCCTCAGGGCTGACTGAAGCTTTCTTT. It translates to CASSPSGLTEAFF.

The rearrangement links TRBV19 to TRBJ2-5; D not certain. The V end lost 0 bases, the J end lost 4 bases, and 3 bases lay between the germline ends. CDR1 and CDR2 from the germline V gene are LNHDA and SQIVND (reference sequence). The CDR3 is made up of 12 amino acids. DNA for the CDR3: TGTGCCAGTAGTATAGAGGGAGAGACCCAGTACTTC. Its translation is CASSIEGETQYF.

This clonotype was picked up many times. The rearrangement links TRBV4-1 to TRBJ1-6; TRBD1 matches 8 bases. Trimming removed 2 bases from V and 7 bases from J; junction bases left unmatched: 4. Germline CDR1 reads MGHRA; CDR2 reads YSYEKL. This CDR3 comprises 15 residues. This CDR3 is CASSQSGGVNSPLHF. CDR3 nucleotides: TGCGCCAGCAGCCAATCAGGGGGCGTAAATTCACCCCTCCACTTT.

This clonotype was observed many times. The genes are TRBV5-8 and TRBJ1-4; D gene uncertain. The CDR3 has 13 residues. Germline values: CDR1 SGHTS, CDR2 YDEGEE. V shed 0 bases and J shed 8 bases, with 8 bases lying between them. As DNA, the CDR3 is TGTGCCAGCAGCTTGGCCCCACGAGAAAAACTGTTTTTT. It specifies CASSLAPREKLFF.

This clonotype was found once. The V and J genes are TRBV5-4 and TRBJ2-7, with 12 bases aligning to TRBD2. Germline CDR1 reads SGHNT; CDR2 reads YYREEE (reference sequence). V was pared by 7 bases and J by 5 bases, with 13 bases of the junction left unmatched. CDR3 size: 16 residues. CDR3 sequence: CASSDGRRLAGDEQYF. The CDR3 DNA follows: TGTGCCAGCTCTGACGGTAGGCGACTAGCGGGAGACGAGCAGTACTTC.

This clonotype was detected many times. The gene calls are TRBV5-1 and TRBJ2-5; 9 bases match TRBD1. Germline-derived CDR1 and CDR2 are SGHRS and YFSETQ. J lost 4 bases, V lost 4 bases, and 8 bases had no gene match. The CDR3 loop spans 15 amino acids. The CDR3 is CASSRRPGQGETQYF. Here the CDR3 DNA reads TGCGCCAGCAGCAGGAGACCGGGACAGGGAGAGACCCAGTACTTC.

This clonotype was observed many times. The rearrangement uses TRBV12-3 or TRBV12-4 and TRBJ2-5, with TRBD2 matching over 8 bases. CDR3 size: 14 residues. The J segment lost 7 bases and the V segment lost 8 bases, leaving 12 bases of the junction unmatched. CDR3 sequence (DNA): TGTGCCAGCTCCGAAACCGGGACTAGAGGGACCCAGTACTTC. Translation gives CASSETGTRGTQYF.

This clonotype was recorded at least ten times. The genes are TRBV10-2 and TRBJ2-7; TRBD1 might be the D (6 bases). This CDR3 has 13 amino acids. Germline V gene lookup returns CDR1 WSHSY and CDR2 SAAADI. V shed 8 bases and J shed 2 bases, with 13 bases lying between them. The CDR3 nucleotides read TGCGCCAGCGGACCAGGACAGCCCTACGAGCAGTACTTC. It encodes CASGPGQPYEQYF.

This clonotype was seen a handful of times. A clone one base away is much larger, so this may be a read error. CDR3 protein: CATSDRPSGGTDTRYF. The CDR3, as DNA: TGTGCCACCAGTGATCGTCCTAGCGGGGGAACGGATACGCGGTATTTT. V and J are TRBV24-1 and TRBJ2-3; 10 nucleotides align to TRBD2. CDR1 and CDR2 (germline): KGHDR, SFDVKD. The CDR3 covers 16 residues.

There are many counts of this clonotype. The chain uses TRBV20-1 and TRBJ2-5; D call uncertain. Germline values: CDR1 DFQATT, CDR2 SNEGSKA (reference sequence). V was pared by 4 bases and J by 2 bases, with 8 bases between. There are 12 residues in the CDR3. The CDR3 sequence is CSAKTLQETQYF. The DNA of the CDR3 is TGCAGTGCTAAGACCTTACAAGAGACCCAGTACTTC.

This clonotype appeared many times. This chain links TRBV20-1 with TRBJ2-1; D not resolved. Trimming cost V 0 bases and J 8 bases, with 5 bases left between them. This CDR3 is built from 11 residues. Germline CDR1 DFQATT, CDR2 SNEGSKA (reference sequence). CDR3 sequence: CSARDSDEQFF. DNA for the CDR3: TGCAGTGCTAGAGATTCAGATGAGCAGTTCTTC.